A single sample is the source of the 15 T cell receptor beta chains below, sequenced in a study of molecular identifiers for immune sequencing clone quantification. TCRdb itself ran the PCR reads through MiXCR, one entry per CDR3 protein. The data contain more than 450,000 distinct CDR3 sequences, 20% to 25% of them singletons. The sequenced sample was naive CD8+ T cells from blood, with Jurkat cell RNA spiked in. The subset: FACS-sorted CD8+CD4-CCR7+CD45RA+ naive T cells. The receptors were sampled from a human donor in good health. Some libraries in this study had Jurkat cell RNA spiked in.

This clonotype was recorded only once. The rearrangement links TRBV19 to TRBJ1-5; no firm D call. The CDR3 is 13 amino acids. Per germline, CDR1 LNHDA and CDR2 SQIVND (reference sequence). V lost 9 bases to trimming and J lost 2 bases, with 11 bases between them. CDR3 residues: CASCWQGNQPQHF. CDR3 nucleotide sequence: TGTGCCAGCTGTTGGCAGGGCAATCAGCCCCAGCATTTT.

This clonotype occurred many times. The chain has TRBV7-9 and TRBJ2-7; perhaps TRBD1 as D (6 bases). The length of the CDR3 is 14 residues. Between the trimmed V and J ends, which lost 1 base and 4 bases, there was a span of 11 bases. Germline CDR1 SEHNR, CDR2 FQNEAQ (reference sequence). The CDR3 is CASSLGRGPYEQYF. CDR3 DNA sequence: TGTGCCAGCAGCTTAGGCAGGGGACCGTACGAGCAGTACTTC.

This clonotype was counted ten times or more. The rearrangement links TRBV28 to TRBJ1-1; TRBD1 agrees at 9 bases. The length of the CDR3 is 15 residues. Germline-derived CDR1 and CDR2 are MDHEN and SYDVKM. J lost 3 bases, V lost 4 bases, and 6 bases had no gene match. The DNA for the CDR3 is TGTGCCAGCAGTTACCACAGGGGGCGTGACACTGAAGCTTTCTTT. It encodes CASSYHRGRDTEAFF.

This clonotype was observed at least ten times. V is TRBV4-2 and J is TRBJ2-1, with 9 bases fitting TRBD2. Looked up from germline, CDR1 is LGHNA and CDR2 is YNFKEQ. Trimming removed 1 base from V and 8 bases from J; junction bases left unmatched: 6. This CDR3 region has 15 residues. The CDR3: CASSQVGLASYEQFF. Here the CDR3 DNA reads TGTGCCAGCAGCCAAGTGGGACTAGCTAGTTATGAGCAGTTCTTC.

This clonotype was picked up many times. J is TRBJ2-2 and V is TRBV29-1; 8 nucleotides line up with TRBD1. The germline gives CDR1 SQVTM, CDR2 ANQGSEA. J lost 5 bases, V lost 6 bases, and 2 bases had no gene match. The length of the CDR3 is 12 residues. The CDR3 loop reads CSVDRETGELFF. The CDR3 region has the DNA TGCAGCGTGGACAGGGAGACCGGGGAGCTGTTTTTT.

On this clonotype: Possible read error: a much larger clone is one base away. The rearrangement uses TRBV11-2 and TRBJ1-1; D is perhaps TRBD1 (5 bases). CDR1 and CDR2 from the germline V gene are SGHAT and FQNNGV. The CDR3 is made up of 14 amino acids. The CDR3 loop reads CASSPRGGVTEALF. The DNA of the CDR3 is TGTGCCAGCAGCCCCCGGGGGGGGGTTACTGAAGCTCTCTTT.

Regarding this clonotype: This may come from a read error, since a much larger clone is one base off. The rearrangement links TRBV30 to TRBJ2-6; a weak D match, TRBD1 (5 bases). The CDR3 covers 14 residues. Germline values: CDR1 GTSNPN, CDR2 SVGIG (reference sequence). The CDR3 region has the DNA TGTGCCTGGAGTGTGGAGTCTGGGGCCAACGTCCCGACTTTC. This translates into CAWSVESGANVPTF.

Worth noting for this clonotype: In this CDR3 the conserved last residue, phenylalanine or tryptophan, is missing, so a read error is likely. This rearrangement joins TRBV14 to TRBJ2-4; 8 nucleotides match TRBD1. Germline trimming cut 4 bases from V and 1 base from J; bases unmatched to any gene: 3. The CDR3 is made up of 15 amino acids. From germline, CDR1 is SGHDN and CDR2 FVKESK. CDR3 loop: CASSRTGLAKNIQYS. In nucleotides, the CDR3 is TGTGCCAGCAGCCGGACAGGGTTGGCCAAAAACATTCAGTACTCT.

This chain links TRBV27 with TRBJ2-5; 9 bases fit TRBD1. V was clipped by 5 bases and J by 4 bases; unmatched bases: 11. Per germline, CDR1 MNHEY and CDR2 SMNVEV (reference sequence). CDR3 size: 16 residues. This chain's CDR3 is CASSGGTGIGLETQYF. DNA of the CDR3: TGTGCCAGCAGTGGGGGGACAGGGATAGGTCTAGAGACCCAGTACTTC.

Details on this clonotype: Given the absence of the conserved phenylalanine or tryptophan at the CDR3 end, a read error is likely. The chain couples TRBV4-3 to TRBJ2-3, with 11 nucleotides matching TRBD2. CDR1 is LGHNA and CDR2 is YSLEER in the germline V gene. The CDR3 has 18 amino acids. Losses at the gene ends were 1 base for V and 5 bases for J; bases not matched to a gene: 11. In nucleotides, the CDR3 is TGCGCCAGCAGCCAAGGTGGGCTGTTAGCGGGGGGGGGAGATACGCAGTATTCT. As protein: CASSQGGLLAGGGDTQYS.

The table lists this clonotype with many counts. The chain recombines TRBV7-9 with TRBJ2-7; 12 bases are shared with TRBD2. This CDR3 has 16 residues. Germline CDR1 reads SEHNR; CDR2 reads FQNEAQ (reference sequence). V was pared by 5 bases and J by 1 base, with 6 bases of the junction left unmatched. The CDR3 region has the DNA TGTGCCAGCAGCCCAAGGACTAGCGGGGTTTCCTACGAGCAGTACTTC. Residues: CASSPRTSGVSYEQYF. Filled out from reference TRBV7-9 and TRBJ2-7, the complete variable domain reads DTGVSQNPRHKITKRGQNVTFRCDPISEHNRLYWYRQTLGQGPEFLTYFQNEAQLEKSRLLSDRFSAERPKGSFSTLEIQRTEQGDSAMYLCASSPRTSGVSYEQYFGPGTRLTVT.

A few counts support this clonotype. V usage is TRBV7-9 and J usage is TRBJ1-1; D gene unclear. The CDR3 loop spans 13 amino acids. Trimming took off 2 bases at V and 7 bases at J, with 11 bases between the two ends. Per the germline V gene, CDR1 is SEHNR and CDR2 is FQNEAQ (reference sequence). The CDR3 nucleotides read TGTGCCAGCAGCTTATCGCTGGGAGGTGAAGCTTTCTTT. Translation: CASSLSLGGEAFF.

For this clonotype: This sequence may be a read error, since a much larger clone differs from it by one base. The chain uses TRBV19 and TRBJ2-1, with D perhaps matching TRBD2 (5 bases). Germline CDR1 is LNHDA and CDR2 is SQIVND (reference sequence). CDR3 length: 13 residues. The CDR3 sequence is CASSYPSPNEQIF. As DNA, the CDR3 is TGTGCCAGTAGTTATCCTAGCCCGAATGAGCAGATCTTC.

This clonotype was seen repeatedly, ten times or more. The gene calls are TRBV4-3 and TRBJ2-5, with D hard to call. V lost 0 bases and J lost 0, with 11 bases in between. This CDR3 has 16 amino acids. CDR1 and CDR2 from the germline V gene are LGHNA and YSLEER. Here the CDR3 reads CASSQEIVTYQETQYF. For the CDR3, the DNA is TGCGCCAGCAGCCAAGAGATCGTCACGTACCAAGAGACCCAGTACTTC.

This clonotype has a count of ten or more. The rearrangement joins TRBV14 to TRBJ1-2, with 7 bases fitting TRBD1. CDR1 SGHDN and CDR2 FVKESK come from the germline V gene. V lost 0 bases to trimming and J lost 4 bases; unmatched junction nucleotides: 8. The CDR3 runs 16 residues. The CDR3 sequence: CASSQDYRDRLYGYTF. The CDR3, as DNA: TGTGCCAGCAGCCAAGATTACAGGGACAGACTCTATGGCTACACCTTC.